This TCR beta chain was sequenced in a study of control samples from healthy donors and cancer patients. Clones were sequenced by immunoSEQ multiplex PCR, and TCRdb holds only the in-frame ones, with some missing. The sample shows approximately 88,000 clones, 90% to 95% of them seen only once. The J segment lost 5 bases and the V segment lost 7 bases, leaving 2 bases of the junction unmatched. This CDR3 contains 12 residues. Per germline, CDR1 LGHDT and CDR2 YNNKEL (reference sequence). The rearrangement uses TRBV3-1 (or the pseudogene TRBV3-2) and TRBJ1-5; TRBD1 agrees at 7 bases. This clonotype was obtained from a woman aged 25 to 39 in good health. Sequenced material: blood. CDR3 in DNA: TGTGCCAGCACCACAGGGGATCAGCCCCAGCATTTT. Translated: CASTTGDQPQHF.